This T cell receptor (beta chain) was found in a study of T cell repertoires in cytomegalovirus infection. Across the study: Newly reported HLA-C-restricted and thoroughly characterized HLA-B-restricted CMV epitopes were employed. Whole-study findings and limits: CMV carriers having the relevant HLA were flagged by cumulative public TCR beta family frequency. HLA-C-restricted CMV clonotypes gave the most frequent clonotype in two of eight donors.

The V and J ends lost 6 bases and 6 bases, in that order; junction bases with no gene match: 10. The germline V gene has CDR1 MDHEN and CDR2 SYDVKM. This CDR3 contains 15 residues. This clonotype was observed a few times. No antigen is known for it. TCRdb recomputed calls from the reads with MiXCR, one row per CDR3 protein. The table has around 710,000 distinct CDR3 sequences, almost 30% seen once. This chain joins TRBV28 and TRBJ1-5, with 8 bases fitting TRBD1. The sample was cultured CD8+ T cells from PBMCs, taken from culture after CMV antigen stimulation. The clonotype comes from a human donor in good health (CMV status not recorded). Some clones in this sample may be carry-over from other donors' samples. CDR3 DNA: TGTGCCAGCAGACCCGACAGGGGCGAAGCTCAGCCCCAGCATTTT. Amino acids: CASRPDRGEAQPQHF.